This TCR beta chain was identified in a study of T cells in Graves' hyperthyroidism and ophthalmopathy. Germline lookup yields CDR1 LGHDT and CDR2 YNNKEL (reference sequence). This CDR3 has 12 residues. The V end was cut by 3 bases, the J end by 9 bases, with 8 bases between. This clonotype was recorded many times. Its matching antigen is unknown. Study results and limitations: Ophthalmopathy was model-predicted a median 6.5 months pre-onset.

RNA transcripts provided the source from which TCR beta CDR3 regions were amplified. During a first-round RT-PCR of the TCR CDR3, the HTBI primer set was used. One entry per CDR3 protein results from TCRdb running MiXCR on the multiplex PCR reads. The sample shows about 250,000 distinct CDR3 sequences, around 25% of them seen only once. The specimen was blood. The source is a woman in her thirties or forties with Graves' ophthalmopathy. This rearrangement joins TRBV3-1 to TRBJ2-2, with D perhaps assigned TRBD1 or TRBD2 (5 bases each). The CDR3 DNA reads TGTGCCAGCAGCCAGGGGACCTGGGAGCTGTTTTTT. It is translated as CASSQGTWELFF.